This TCR beta chain was captured by sequencing in a study of blood T cell repertoires in COVID-19. During active infection, Seattle patients enrolled and were then monitored through disease. Sequencing used immunoSEQ multiplex PCR; TCRdb keeps in-frame clones, though not all of them. The sample includes tens of thousands of clones, about 74% of them seen just once. CDR3 size: 16 residues. In germline, CDR1 is DFQATT, CDR2 SNEGSKA (reference sequence). The J segment lost 2 bases and the V segment lost 3 bases, leaving 8 bases of the junction unmatched. This chain connects TRBV20-1 to TRBJ2-3; TRBD2 matches 10 bases. This TCR came from a man between 65 and 85 years old with COVID-19, enrolled during active disease. The sequenced sample consisted of peripheral blood. This CDR3 is CSASSLLAGTTDTQYF. CDR3 DNA sequence: TGCAGTGCTAGTTCCCTACTAGCGGGAACCACAGATACGCAGTATTTT.